What follows are 15 T cell receptor beta chains derived from one specimen sequenced in a study of control samples from healthy donors and cancer patients. This table comes from immunoSEQ multiplex PCR, and its TCRdb copy is limited to in-frame clones, with some not included. The sample lists about 79,000 clones; 90% to 95% were seen once. Sequenced: PBMCs. These receptors were collected from a woman aged 40-49 years with lung cancer.

The gene calls are TRBV19 and TRBJ1-5; D uncertain. Germline V gene data show CDR1 as LNHDA and CDR2 as SQIVND (reference sequence). Trimming stripped 7 bases from V and 0 bases from J, with 10 bases between. The CDR3 extends over 14 amino acids. This CDR3 reads CASIDPYSNQPQHF. CDR3 DNA sequence: TGTGCCAGTATCGATCCGTATAGCAATCAGCCCCAGCATTTT.

The chain's CDR3 is CATSRGSRGTDTQYF. DNA for the CDR3: TGTGCCACCAGTCGAGGGAGCCGTGGCACAGATACGCAGTATTTT. The gene calls are TRBV15 and TRBJ2-3, with TRBD2 as a possible D gene (5 bases). Germline V gene lookup returns CDR1 LNHNV and CDR2 YYDKDF (reference sequence). The length of the CDR3 is 15 residues. V was trimmed by 6 bases and J by 1 base, leaving 14 bases between them. The full variable domain, rest sourced from reference TRBV15 and TRBJ2-3, is DAMVIQNPRYQVTQFGKPVTLSCSQTLNHNVMYWYQQKSSQAPKLLFHYYDKDFNNEADTPDNFQSRRPNTSFCFLDIRSPGLGDTAMYLCATSRGSRGTDTQYFGPGTRLTVL.

This chain links TRBV28 with TRBJ2-3, with a weak D call TRBD2 (6 bases). Germline CDR1 reads MDHEN; CDR2 reads SYDVKM. Trimming shortened V by 3 bases and J by 1 base, and 8 bases separated the two germline ends. CDR3 length: 14 residues. The CDR3 nucleotides are TGTGCCAGCAGTTTTGTAGCGGGCACAGATACGCAGTATTTT. Translated, it gives CASSFVAGTDTQYF. The variable domain in full, with the rest retrieved from reference TRBV28 and TRBJ2-3, is DVKVTQSSRYLVKRTGEKVFLECVQDMDHENMFWYRQDPGLGLRLIYFSYDVKMKEKGDIPEGYSVSREKKERFSLILESASTNQTSMYLCASSFVAGTDTQYFGPGTRLTVL.

The V gene is TRBV7-9, the J gene TRBJ1-1; D is uncertain. The CDR3 spans 15 residues. V was clipped by 2 bases and J by 1 base, with 11 bases between them. CDR1 is SEHNR, CDR2 FQNEAQ, per germline (reference sequence). CDR3 residues: CASSLLGDTNTEAFF. The CDR3, as DNA: TGTGCCAGCAGCTTACTCGGGGATACGAACACTGAAGCTTTCTTT.

V usage is TRBV5-6 and J usage is TRBJ1-4; tentative D call: TRBD1 (5 bases). Trimming left V 4 bases short and J 8 bases short, with 15 bases between. Germline loops: CDR1 SGHDT, CDR2 YYEEEE. The CDR3 runs to 14 residues. The CDR3 sequence is CASSIKGRPEKLFF. The CDR3 bases are TGTGCCAGCAGCATAAAGGGACGACCAGAAAAACTGTTTTTT.

This clone showed up just once. The J gene is TRBJ1-3, the V gene TRBV7-8; D is uncertain. Germline V gene lookup returns CDR1 SGHVS and CDR2 FQNEAQ. Trimming took 1 base from V and 4 from J, leaving 11 bases between them. This CDR3 is 15 amino acids long. This CDR3 reads CASSLDLGNGNTIYF. The CDR3 region has the DNA TGTGCCAGCAGCTTAGATCTAGGGAACGGAAACACCATATATTTT.

The V and J genes are TRBV25-1 and TRBJ1-1; no firm D call. CDR1 and CDR2 (germline): MGHDK, SYGVNS. The length of the CDR3 is 12 residues. V was cut by 4 bases and J by 7 bases, with 10 bases left in between. In DNA, the CDR3 is TGTGCCAGCAGTGGATCACCGGTTGAAGCTTTCTTT. Protein sequence: CASSGSPVEAFF.

This clone was counted a few times. The chain links TRBV10-1 to TRBJ2-1; possible D gene TRBD2, 5 bases. Germline V gene data show CDR1 as WNHNN and CDR2 as SYGVQD (reference sequence). Trimming removed 5 bases from V and 6 bases from J, with 17 bases in between. There are 15 residues in the CDR3. The CDR3 sequence: CASSNLLGSGNEQFF. In DNA, the CDR3 is TGCGCCAGCAGTAACCTACTCGGCAGCGGCAATGAGCAGTTCTTC.

This chain joins TRBV15 and TRBJ2-1, with D tentatively TRBD2 (5 bases). CDR1 is LNHNV, CDR2 YYDKDF, per germline (reference sequence). The CDR3 has 15 amino acids. The V and J ends lost 1 base and 0 bases respectively, with 7 bases between them. The CDR3 region is CATSRVGISYNEQFF. CDR3 DNA: TGTGCCACCAGCAGAGTCGGGATCTCCTACAATGAGCAGTTCTTC.

V gene TRBV27 combines with J gene TRBJ2-2, with TRBD2 matching 13 bases. V dropped 8 bases and J dropped 7; count of bases not matched to a gene: 4. Germline CDR1 and CDR2: MNHEY and SMNVEV (reference sequence). The CDR3 covers 14 residues. CDR3 residues: CASRLAGGGGELFF. The CDR3 coding sequence is TGTGCCAGCCGACTAGCGGGGGGCGGCGGGGAGCTGTTTTTT.

This chain links TRBV10-1 with TRBJ2-3; no reliable D call. V lost 2 bases and J 5 bases, leaving 11 bases between the germline ends. Germline values: CDR1 WNHNN, CDR2 SYGVQD (reference sequence). The CDR3 extends over 14 amino acids. The CDR3 coding sequence is TGCGCCAGCAGTGAGATCAGGCGGCAAGATACGCAGTATTTT. Protein product: CASSEIRRQDTQYF.

The rearrangement joins TRBV19 to TRBJ1-3; D call uncertain. V lost 0 bases and J lost 2, with 23 bases in between. From germline, CDR1 is LNHDA and CDR2 SQIVND (reference sequence). The CDR3 runs 20 residues. CDR3 protein: CASSIEGPGFPTAAGNTIYF. CDR3 bases: TGTGCCAGTAGTATAGAGGGCCCCGGGTTCCCTACGGCCGCTGGAAACACCATATATTTT.

V usage is TRBV2 and J usage is TRBJ2-1; 10 bases map to TRBD2. The V segment lost 0 bases and the J segment 0 bases; nucleotides outside the gene matches: 5. The V gene's germline CDR1 is SNHLY and CDR2 FYNNEI. The CDR3 contains 18 residues. The CDR3 reads CASSEAALAGVSYNEQFF. The CDR3, as DNA: TGTGCCAGCAGTGAAGCAGCCCTAGCGGGGGTCTCCTACAATGAGCAGTTCTTC.

The table lists this clone with a few counts. The chain is built from TRBV5-4 and TRBJ1-4, with a possible D match to TRBD1 (5 bases). Per the germline V gene, CDR1 is SGHNT and CDR2 is YYREEE (reference sequence). The V gene lost 1 base and the J gene lost 10 bases, with 14 bases spanning the gap. There are 14 residues in the CDR3. CDR3 sequence (DNA): TGTGCCAGCAGCTTGTTGGGTCAGGGCGGAAAACTGTTTTTT. This sequence encodes CASSLLGQGGKLFF. The variable domain in full, with the rest retrieved from reference TRBV5-4 and TRBJ1-4, is ETGVTQSPTHLIKTRGQQVTLRCSSQSGHNTVSWYQQALGQGPQFIFQYYREEENGRGNFPPRFSGLQFPNYSSELNVNALELDDSALYLCASSLLGQGGKLFFGSGTQLSVL.

The V and J genes are TRBV6-1 and TRBJ1-1; D gene ambiguous. The CDR3 is made up of 16 amino acids. Germline lookup yields CDR1 MNHNS and CDR2 SASEGT. V gave up 3 bases and J gave up 1 base, with 15 bases separating them. The CDR3 nucleotides read TGTGCCAGCAGTGATACCCTCCCGCGAAGGAACACTGAAGCTTTCTTT. Its translation: CASSDTLPRRNTEAFF.